This T cell receptor beta chain appears in the sequencing data of a study of blood T cell repertoires in COVID-19. The wider study: The origin of the acute and convalescent COVID-19 samples was the United States, Italy and Spain.

V gave up 0 bases and J gave up 4 bases; unmatched junction bases: 2. The CDR3 loop spans 15 amino acids. Germline CDR1 reads SGHVS; CDR2 reads FQNEAQ. Original processing notes: Reference gene primer amplification yielded estimated nucleated cell counts. Here immunoSEQ multiplex PCR was the method, and the copy in TCRdb shows in-frame clones only, minus some. V, J and clone size are those of that table, while D and trimming were read from the DNA. Of 250,000 to 300,000 clones listed, about four fifths are singletons. The chain has TRBV7-8 and TRBJ2-1; 8 nucleotides align to TRBD2. The clonotype originates from a woman aged 55 to 70 with active or convalescent COVID-19. Input material: peripheral blood. CDR3 residues: CASSLAGLVYNEQFF. CDR3 DNA: TGTGCCAGCAGCTTAGCGGGACTAGTTTACAATGAGCAGTTCTTC.